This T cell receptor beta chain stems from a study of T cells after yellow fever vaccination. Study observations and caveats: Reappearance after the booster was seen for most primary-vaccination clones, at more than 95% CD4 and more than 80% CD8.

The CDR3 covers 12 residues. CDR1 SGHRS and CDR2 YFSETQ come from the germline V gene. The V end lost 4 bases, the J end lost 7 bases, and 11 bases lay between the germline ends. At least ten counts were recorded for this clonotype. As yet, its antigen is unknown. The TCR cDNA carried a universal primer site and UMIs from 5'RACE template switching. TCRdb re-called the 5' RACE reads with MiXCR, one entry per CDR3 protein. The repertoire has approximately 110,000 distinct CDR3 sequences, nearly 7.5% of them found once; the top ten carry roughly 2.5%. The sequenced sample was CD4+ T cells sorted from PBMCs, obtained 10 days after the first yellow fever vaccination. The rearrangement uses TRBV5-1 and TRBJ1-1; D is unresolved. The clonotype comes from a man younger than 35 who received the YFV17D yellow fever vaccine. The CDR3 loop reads CASSLLDGEAFF. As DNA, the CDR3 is TGCGCCAGCAGCCTCCTGGACGGTGAAGCTTTCTTT.